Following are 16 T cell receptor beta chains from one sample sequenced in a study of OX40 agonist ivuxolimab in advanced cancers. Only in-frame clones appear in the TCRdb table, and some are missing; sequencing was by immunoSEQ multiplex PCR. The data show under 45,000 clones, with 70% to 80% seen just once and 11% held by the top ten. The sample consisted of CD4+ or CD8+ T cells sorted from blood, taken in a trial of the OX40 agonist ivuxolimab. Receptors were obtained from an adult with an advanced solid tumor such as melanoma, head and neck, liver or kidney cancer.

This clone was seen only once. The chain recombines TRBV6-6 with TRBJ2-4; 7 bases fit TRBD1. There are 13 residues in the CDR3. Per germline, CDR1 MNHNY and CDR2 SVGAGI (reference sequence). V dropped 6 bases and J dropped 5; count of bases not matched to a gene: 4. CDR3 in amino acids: CASRRDSQNIQYF. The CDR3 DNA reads TGTGCCAGCAGACGGGACAGTCAAAACATTCAGTACTTC.

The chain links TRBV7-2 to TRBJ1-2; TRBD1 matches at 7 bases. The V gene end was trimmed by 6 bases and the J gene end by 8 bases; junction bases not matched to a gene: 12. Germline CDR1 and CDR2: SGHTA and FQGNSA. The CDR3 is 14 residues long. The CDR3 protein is CASRREGQTRGYTF. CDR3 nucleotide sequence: TGTGCCAGCAGGCGAGAGGGACAGACAAGGGGCTACACCTTC. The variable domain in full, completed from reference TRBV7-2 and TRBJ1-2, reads GAGVSQSPSNKVTEKGKDVELRCDPISGHTALYWYRQSLGQGLEFLIYFQGNSAPDKSGLPSDRFSAERTGGSVSTLTIQRTQQEDSAVYLCASRREGQTRGYTFGSGTRLTVV.

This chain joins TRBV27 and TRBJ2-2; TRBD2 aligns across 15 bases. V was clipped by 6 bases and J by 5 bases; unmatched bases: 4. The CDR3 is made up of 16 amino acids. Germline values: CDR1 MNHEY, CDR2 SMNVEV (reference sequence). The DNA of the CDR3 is TGTGCCAGCAGCTGGGGACTAGCGGGGGGTACCGGGGAGCTGTTTTTT. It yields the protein CASSWGLAGGTGELFF.

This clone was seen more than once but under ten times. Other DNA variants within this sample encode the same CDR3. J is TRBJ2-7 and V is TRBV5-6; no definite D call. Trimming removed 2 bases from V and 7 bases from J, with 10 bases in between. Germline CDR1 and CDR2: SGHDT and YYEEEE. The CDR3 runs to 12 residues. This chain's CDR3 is CASSLVMKEQYF. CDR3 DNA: TGTGCCAGCAGCTTAGTCATGAAGGAGCAGTACTTC.

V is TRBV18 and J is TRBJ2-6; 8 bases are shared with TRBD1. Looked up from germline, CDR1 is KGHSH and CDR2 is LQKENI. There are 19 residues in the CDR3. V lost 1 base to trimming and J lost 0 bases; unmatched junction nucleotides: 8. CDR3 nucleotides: TGTGCCAGCTCACCACGACAGGGGCTGAAAACCTCTGGGGCCAACGTCCTGACTTTC. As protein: CASSPRQGLKTSGANVLTF.

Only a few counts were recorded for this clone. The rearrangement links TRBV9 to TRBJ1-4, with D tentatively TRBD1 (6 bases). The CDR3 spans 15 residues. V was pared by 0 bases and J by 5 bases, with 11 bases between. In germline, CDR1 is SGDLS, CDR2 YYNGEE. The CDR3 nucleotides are TGTGCCAGCAGCGTAGAGGGGGGCTGGAATGAAAAACTGTTTTTT. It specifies CASSVEGGWNEKLFF.

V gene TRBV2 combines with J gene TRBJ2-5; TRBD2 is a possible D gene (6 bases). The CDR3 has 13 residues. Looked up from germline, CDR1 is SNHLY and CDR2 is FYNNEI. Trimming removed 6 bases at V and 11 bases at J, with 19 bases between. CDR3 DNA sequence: TGTGCCAGCAGGGGGAGAGAGGGCGCGGGACAGTACTTC. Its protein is CASRGREGAGQYF.

Here the CDR3 DNA reads TGTGCCTGGAGTGGGTCTGGGAGAGGCTACACCTTC. Protein: CAWSGSGRGYTF. The chain has TRBV30 and TRBJ1-2; D remains ambiguous. The V end was cut by 1 base, the J end by 8 bases, with 11 bases between. CDR1 is GTSNPN and CDR2 is SVGIG in the germline V gene (reference sequence). The CDR3 has 12 amino acids.

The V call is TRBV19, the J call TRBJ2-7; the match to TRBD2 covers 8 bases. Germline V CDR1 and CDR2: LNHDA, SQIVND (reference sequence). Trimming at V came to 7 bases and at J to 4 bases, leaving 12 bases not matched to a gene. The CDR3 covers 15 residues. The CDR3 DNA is TGTGCCAGTAAGATTCAGATCTCGGGGGGGTACGAGCAGTACTTC. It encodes CASKIQISGGYEQYF.

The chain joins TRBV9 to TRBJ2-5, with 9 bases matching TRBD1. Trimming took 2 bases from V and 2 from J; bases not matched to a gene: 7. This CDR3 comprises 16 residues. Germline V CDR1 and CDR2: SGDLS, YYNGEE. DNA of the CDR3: TGTGCCAGCAGCGTCATAACCGGGACAGGGCAAGAGACCCAGTACTTC. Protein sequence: CASSVITGTGQETQYF. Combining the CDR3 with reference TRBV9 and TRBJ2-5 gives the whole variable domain DSGVTQTPKHLITATGQRVTLRCSPRSGDLSVYWYQQSLDQGLQFLIQYYNGEERAKGNILERFSAQQFPDLHSELNLSSLELGDSALYFCASSVITGTGQETQYFGPGTRLLVL.

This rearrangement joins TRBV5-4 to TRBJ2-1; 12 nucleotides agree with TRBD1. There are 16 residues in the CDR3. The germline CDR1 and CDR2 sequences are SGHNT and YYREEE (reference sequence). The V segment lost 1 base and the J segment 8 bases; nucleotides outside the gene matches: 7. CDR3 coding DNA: TGTGCCAGCAGCTTGCCCCCGGGACAGGGGGCTGATGAGCAGTTCTTC. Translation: CASSLPPGQGADEQFF.

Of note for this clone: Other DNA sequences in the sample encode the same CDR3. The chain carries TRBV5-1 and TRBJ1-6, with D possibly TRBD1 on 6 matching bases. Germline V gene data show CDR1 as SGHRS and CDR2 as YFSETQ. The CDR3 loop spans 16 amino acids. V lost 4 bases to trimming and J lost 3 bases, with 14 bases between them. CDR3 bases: TGCGCCAGCAGCCCCGACGGAGGGGGCTATAATTCACCCCTCCACTTT. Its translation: CASSPDGGGYNSPLHF.

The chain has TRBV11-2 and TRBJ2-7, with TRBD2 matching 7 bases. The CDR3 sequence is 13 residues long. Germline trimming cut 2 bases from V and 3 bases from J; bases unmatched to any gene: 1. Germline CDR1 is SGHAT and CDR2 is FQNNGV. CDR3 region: CASSLRDYYEQYF. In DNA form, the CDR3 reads TGTGCCAGCAGCTTACGGGACTACTACGAGCAGTACTTC.

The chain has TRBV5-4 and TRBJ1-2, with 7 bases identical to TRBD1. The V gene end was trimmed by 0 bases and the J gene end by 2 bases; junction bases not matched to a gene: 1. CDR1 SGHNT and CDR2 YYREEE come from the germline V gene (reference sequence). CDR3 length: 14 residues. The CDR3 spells CASSLGQGNYGYTF. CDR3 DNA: TGTGCCAGCAGCTTGGGACAGGGAAACTATGGCTACACCTTC.

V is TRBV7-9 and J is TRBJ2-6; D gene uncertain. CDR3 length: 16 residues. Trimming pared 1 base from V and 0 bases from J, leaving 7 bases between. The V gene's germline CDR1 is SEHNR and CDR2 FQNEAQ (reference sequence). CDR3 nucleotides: TGTGCCAGCAGCTTAGGGCTCCTCTCTGGGGCCAACGTCCTGACTTTC. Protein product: CASSLGLLSGANVLTF.

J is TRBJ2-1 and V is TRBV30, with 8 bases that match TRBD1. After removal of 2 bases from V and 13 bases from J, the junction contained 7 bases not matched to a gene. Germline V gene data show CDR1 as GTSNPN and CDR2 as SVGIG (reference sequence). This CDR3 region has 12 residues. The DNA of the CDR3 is TGTGCCTGGAGTAAATCCGGACAGGGTCAGTTCTTC. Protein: CAWSKSGQGQFF. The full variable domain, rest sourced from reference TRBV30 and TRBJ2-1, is SQTIHQWPATLVQPVGSPLSLECTVEGTSNPNLYWYRQAAGRGLQLLFYSVGIGQISSEVPQNLSASRPQDRQFILSSKKLLLSDSGFYLCAWSKSGQGQFFGPGTRLTVL.